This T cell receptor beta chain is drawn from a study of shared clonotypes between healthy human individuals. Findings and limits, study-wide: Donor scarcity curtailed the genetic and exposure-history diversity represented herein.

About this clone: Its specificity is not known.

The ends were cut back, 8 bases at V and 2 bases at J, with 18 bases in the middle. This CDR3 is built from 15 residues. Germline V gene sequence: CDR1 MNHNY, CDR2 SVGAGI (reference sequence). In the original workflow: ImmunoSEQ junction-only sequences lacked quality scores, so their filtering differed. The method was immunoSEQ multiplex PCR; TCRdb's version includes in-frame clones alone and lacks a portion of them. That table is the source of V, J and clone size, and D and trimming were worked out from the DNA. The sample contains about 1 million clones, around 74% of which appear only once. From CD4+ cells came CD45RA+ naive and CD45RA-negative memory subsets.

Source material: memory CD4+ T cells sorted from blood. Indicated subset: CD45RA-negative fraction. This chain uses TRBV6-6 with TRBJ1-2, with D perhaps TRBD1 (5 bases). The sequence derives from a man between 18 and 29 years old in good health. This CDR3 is CASQGMGLLNYGYTF. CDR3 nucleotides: TGTGCCAGCCAAGGCATGGGGCTCTTAAACTATGGCTACACCTTC.